A selection of T cell receptor beta chains follows, all from one sample in a study of T cell responses to AZD1222 COVID-19 vaccine. Profiling relied on immunoSEQ multiplex PCR, and the TCRdb table lists in-frame clones only, not all of them. The sample includes approximately 190,000 clones, roughly 93% of them seen just once. The sample here was peripheral blood, taken on day 0 of AZD1222 vaccination. The receptors were sampled from an adult in good health. The CDR3 runs from the conserved cysteine through the conserved F or W. The D gene is left open where the match is weak. The listing skips clone size in some rows; elsewhere it reads once, few, many or a size class.

j_call v_call d_call clone_size cdr3_aa cdr3_nt
TRBJ1-4 TRBV29-1 TRBD1 . CSGMTGFGTNEKLFF TGCAGCGGGATGACAGGGTTCGGCACTAATGAAAAACTGTTTTTT
TRBJ1-5 TRBV28 . . CASRYREGSNQPQHF TGTGCCAGCAGATACAGGGAAGGGAGCAATCAGCCCCAGCATTTT
TRBJ1-3 TRBV15 . . CATSEVLGPGSSGNTIYF TGTGCCACCAGCGAGGTCCTGGGTCCAGGGAGCTCTGGAAACACCATATATTTT
TRBJ2-1 TRBV19 TRBD2 . CASRGTSGAYNEQFF TGTGCCAGTAGAGGGACTAGCGGAGCCTACAATGAGCAGTTCTTC
TRBJ2-3 TRBV18 TRBD2 . CASSPRWREGLTTDTQYF TGTGCCAGCTCACCACGGTGGCGGGAGGGCCTAACCACAGATACGCAGTATTTT
TRBJ2-7 TRBV19 TRBD1 . CASRGRTGLSYEQYF TGTGCCAGTAGGGGAAGGACAGGCCTCTCCTACGAGCAGTACTTC
TRBJ1-1 TRBV7-9 . once CASSLVAYGEAFF TGTGCCAGCAGCTTAGTCGCGTACGGGGAAGCTTTCTTT
TRBJ1-1 TRBV7-9 . . CASRPQGNTEAFF TGTGCCAGCAGACCTCAGGGGAACACTGAAGCTTTCTTT
TRBJ1-5 TRBV5-5 . . CASSLDVATNQPQHF TGTGCCAGCAGCTTGGACGTGGCAACCAATCAGCCCCAGCATTTT
TRBJ1-3 TRBV12-3/TRBV12-4 . . CASRLMSGNTIYF TGTGCCAGCAGACTTATGTCTGGAAACACCATATATTTT
TRBJ1-2 TRBV4-3 . . CASSQDYRDIYGYTF TGCGCCAGCAGCCAAGATTATCGGGACATCTATGGCTACACCTTC
TRBJ1-6 TRBV5-4 . . CASSFGFGGNSPLHF TGTGCCAGCAGCTTCGGGTTTGGGGGTAATTCACCCCTCCACTTT
TRBJ1-4 TRBV3-1/TRBV3-2 . . CASSRPRGNEKLFF TGTGCCAGCAGCCGCCCACGGGGTAATGAAAAACTGTTTTTT
TRBJ2-3 TRBV2 TRBD2 . CASSEDGGRTDTQYF TGTGCCAGCAGCGAAGACGGGGGGAGGACAGATACGCAGTATTTT
TRBJ2-7 TRBV7-9 . few CASSSPSPGDPRYGEQYF TGTGCCAGCAGTTCTCCCAGCCCAGGAGACCCCCGGTACGGGGAGCAGTACTTC
TRBJ1-1 TRBV6-5 . . CASRGRGSEAFF TGTGCCAGCAGGGGGCGCGGCTCTGAAGCTTTCTTT
TRBJ2-7 TRBV6-5 TRBD1 . CASSYTGQTTYEQYF TGTGCCAGCAGTTACACGGGACAGACCACCTACGAGCAGTACTTC
TRBJ2-7 TRBV5-1 . many CASSLLGRGGDEQYF TGCGCCAGCAGCTTGTTGGGCAGGGGAGGAGACGAGCAGTACTTC
TRBJ1-2 TRBV6-5 TRBD1 . CASRVTGKDGYTF TGTGCCAGCAGGGTGACAGGGAAAGATGGCTACACCTTC
TRBJ2-7 TRBV29-1 . . CSVAEGSYEQYF TGCAGCGTTGCTGAGGGAAGCTACGAGCAGTACTTC
TRBJ1-1 TRBV19 . once CASSYPQGEPMNTEAFF TGTGCCAGTAGTTATCCGCAGGGAGAACCCATGAACACTGAAGCTTTCTTT
TRBJ1-2 TRBV2 TRBD1 once CASSRDRGDNYGYTF TGTGCCAGCAGTCGGGACAGGGGCGATAACTATGGCTACACCTTC